This is a list of T cell receptor beta chains from one sample in a study of blood T cell repertoires in COVID-19. The data were produced by immunoSEQ multiplex PCR, yet TCRdb's version contains in-frame clones alone and is incomplete. The sample holds 200,000 or so clones, 70% to 90% seen once. What was sequenced was peripheral blood. The receptors were sampled from a man aged 70-80 years with active or convalescent COVID-19. Each CDR3 is given with its conserved first and last residue. The order of the fields is J gene, D gene, clone size, V gene, CDR3 DNA, CDR3 protein. The D gene is left open where the match is weak. The size field is filled for only some rows; it gives once, few, many or a size class.

>TRBJ1-1|TRBD1|NA|TRBV10-3
TGTGCCATCAGTAACCGACAGGGGGGAACGAACACTGAAGCTTTCTTT
CAISNRQGGTNTEAFF
>TRBJ1-2|NA|NA|TRBV28
TGTGCCAGCAGTTTCAGGGTGGGAGGCTACACCTTC
CASSFRVGGYTF
>TRBJ1-1|TRBD1|few|TRBV29-1
TGCAACGCAAACAACAGGGGCGAAGCTTTCTTT
CNANNRGEAFF
>TRBJ1-6|TRBD1|NA|TRBV28
TGTGCCAGCAGGCCGGGACAGGGTGGTTCACCCCTCCACTTT
CASRPGQGGSPLHF
>TRBJ2-7|TRBD2|NA|TRBV19
TGTGCCAGTAGTATCGGGACTAGCGGGCCCTACGAGCAGTACTTC
CASSIGTSGPYEQYF
>TRBJ1-1|NA|NA|TRBV2
TGTGCCAGCACCCCGACAGGCCTGAACACTGAAGCTTTCTTT
CASTPTGLNTEAFF
>TRBJ2-7|TRBD2|NA|TRBV4-3
TGCGCCAGCAGCCATCATAACCCGGGACTAGCGGAAGACTCCTACGAGCAGTACTTC
CASSHHNPGLAEDSYEQYF
>TRBJ2-1|NA|NA|TRBV27
TGTGCCAGCAGTTTAGGGCAGGGGCGGGACAATGAGCAGTTCTTC
CASSLGQGRDNEQFF
>TRBJ1-4|NA|NA|TRBV3-1/TRBV3-2
TGTGCCAGCAGCTCCTTCGGGGAGAGTAATGAAAAACTGTTTTTT
CASSSFGESNEKLFF
>TRBJ2-5|TRBD2|NA|TRBV10-3
TGTGCCATCAGTGAGACCGAGTTAGCGGGAACAGAGACCCAGTACTTC
CAISETELAGTETQYF
>TRBJ2-7|NA|NA|TRBV6-2/TRBV6-3
TGTGCCAGCAGTTACTCGAGTTTAGCGGTTTCTGGTGAGCAGTACTTC
CASSYSSLAVSGEQYF